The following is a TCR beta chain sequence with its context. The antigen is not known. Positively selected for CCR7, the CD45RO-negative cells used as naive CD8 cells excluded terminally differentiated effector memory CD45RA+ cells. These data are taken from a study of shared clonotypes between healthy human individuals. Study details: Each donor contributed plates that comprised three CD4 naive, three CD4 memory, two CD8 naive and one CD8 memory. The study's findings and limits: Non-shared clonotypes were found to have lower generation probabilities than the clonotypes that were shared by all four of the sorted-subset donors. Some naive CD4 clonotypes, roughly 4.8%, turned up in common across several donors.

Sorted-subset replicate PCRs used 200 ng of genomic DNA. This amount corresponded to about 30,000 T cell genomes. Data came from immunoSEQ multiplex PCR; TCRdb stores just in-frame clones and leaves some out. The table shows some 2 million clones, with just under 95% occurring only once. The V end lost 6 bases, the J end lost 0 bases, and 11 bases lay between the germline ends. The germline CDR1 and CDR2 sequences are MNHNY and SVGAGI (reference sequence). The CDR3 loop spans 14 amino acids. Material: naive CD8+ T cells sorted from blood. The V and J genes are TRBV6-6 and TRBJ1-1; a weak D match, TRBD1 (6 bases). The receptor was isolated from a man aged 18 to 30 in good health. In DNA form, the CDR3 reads TGTGCCAGCAGCGATGGACAGTTGAACACTGAAGCTTTCTTT. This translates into CASSDGQLNTEAFF.